This T cell receptor (beta chain) came from a study of beta chain features in type 1 diabetes. As every portion of the isolated RNA was reverse transcribed, the sequencing read expressed TCRB transcripts. Method: immunoSEQ multiplex PCR; TCRdb's copy keeps in-frame clones and lacks some. In the table there are about 290,000 clones, 8% of which are singletons. From germline, CDR1 is SGHRS and CDR2 YFSETQ. V shed 6 bases and J shed 0 bases, with 7 bases lying between them. This CDR3 has 14 amino acids. Sequenced: central memory CD4+ T cells from blood. This clonotype was obtained from a woman aged 18-35 years in good health. V gene TRBV5-1 combines with J gene TRBJ2-6; D remains unclear. Here the CDR3 reads CASKQVSGANVLTF. CDR3 bases: TGCGCCAGCAAGCAAGTCTCTGGGGCCAACGTCCTGACTTTC.